This TCR beta chain was sequenced during a study of T cell changes during pregnancy in multiple sclerosis. Produced via immunoSEQ multiplex PCR; TCRdb's table is partial and in-frame only. The sample yields roughly 84,000 clones, 85% to 95% seen once. Germline V CDR1 and CDR2: SGHTA, FQGNSA. This CDR3 contains 16 residues. Germline trimming cut 6 bases from V and 6 bases from J; bases unmatched to any gene: 13. The V call is TRBV7-2, the J call TRBJ2-5; TRBD2 aligns across 10 bases. This sequence originates from a female donor in good health, enrolled as a control in a pregnancy study. Sample: peripheral blood, taken in the third trimester of pregnancy. CDR3 DNA: TGTGCCAGCAGACCTAACGGGGGACTAGCGATGAAGACCCAGTACTTC. Translation gives CASRPNGGLAMKTQYF.